This is a list of T cell receptor beta chains from one sample in a study of cytomegalovirus exposure and HLA in healthy donors. Measured with immunoSEQ multiplex PCR; TCRdb has only the in-frame clones, and not every one. The sample gives about 35,000 clones, roughly 90% of which show up once; 2% to 3% is in the top ten. Input material: PBMCs. Source of these receptors: a woman between 18 and 29 years old in good health and CMV-seronegative. Both conserved end residues are part of each CDR3. The D gene is left open where the match is weak. Expanded clones are given a class, and other clones once, few, many or no size at all.

>TRBD2|TRBV7-9|TRBJ2-6|.|15
CSSGGVSSGANVLTF
TGTTCCAGTGGGGGGGTCAGCTCTGGGGCCAACGTCCTGACTTTC
>.|TRBV2|TRBJ2-7|.|14
CASTPLGRGYEQYF
TGTGCCAGCACCCCCCTGGGTCGGGGTTACGAGCAGTACTTC
>.|TRBV7-7|TRBJ2-1|.|16
CASSDLGLLSYNEQFF
TGTGCTAGCAGCGACCTCGGACTCCTCTCCTACAATGAGCAGTTCTTC
>.|TRBV28|TRBJ2-1|.|13
CASSSTTGRGQFF
TGTGCCAGCAGTTCCACGACAGGACGGGGGCAGTTCTTC
>TRBD2|TRBV13|TRBJ2-5|.|14
CASSTRTSVETQYF
TGTGCCAGCAGCACCAGGACTAGCGTAGAGACCCAGTACTTC
>.|TRBV1|TRBJ2-2|few|17
CTSSQGISGGRTGELFF
TGCACCAGCAGCCAAGGCATTAGCGGGGGTCGAACCGGGGAGCTGTTTTTT
>TRBD1|TRBV30|TRBJ1-1|.|13
CAWTMDRPEKAFF
TGTGCCTGGACGATGGACAGGCCAGAAAAAGCTTTCTTT
>.|TRBV27|TRBJ1-6|once|16
CASSFQGSAYNSPLHF
TGTGCCAGCAGTTTTCAGGGTTCGGCGTATAATTCACCCCTCCACTTT
>.|TRBV14|TRBJ2-7|.|12
CASSHADWEQYF
TGTGCCAGCAGCCATGCTGACTGGGAGCAGTACTTC
>TRBD1|TRBV5-1|TRBJ2-1|.|15
CASSGGQPTYNEQFF
TGCGCCAGCAGCGGGGGACAGCCTACCTACAATGAGCAGTTCTTC
>TRBD2|TRBV7-2|TRBJ2-5|.|15
CASSPGLAPQETQYF
TGTGCCAGCAGCCCAGGACTAGCGCCTCAAGAGACCCAGTACTTC
>TRBD2|TRBV5-1|TRBJ2-5|.|17
CASTLGLAANIQETQYF
TGCGCCAGCACCCTTGGTCTAGCGGCGAATATTCAAGAGACCCAGTACTTC
>TRBD1|TRBV5-1|TRBJ2-1|.|13
CASSRGTVNEQFF
TGCGCCAGCAGCCGAGGGACAGTCAATGAGCAGTTCTTC